This entry concerns a single TCR beta chain. The sample belongs to a study of T cell responses to AZD1222 COVID-19 vaccine. CDR1 and CDR2 (germline): LNHNV, YYDKDF (reference sequence). This CDR3 is 13 amino acids long. V was trimmed by 11 bases and J by 8 bases, leaving 19 bases between them. Produced via immunoSEQ multiplex PCR; TCRdb's table is partial and in-frame only. The sample has about 68,000 clones, 85% to 90% seen once. Here the sequenced sample was peripheral blood, taken on day 0 of AZD1222 vaccination. The genes are TRBV15 and TRBJ2-1; TRBD2 might be the D (7 bases). This sequence was found in an adult in good health. CDR3 in amino acids: CASKAGTTDEQFF. The CDR3 DNA reads TGTGCCTCGAAAGCGGGGACAACGGATGAGCAGTTCTTC.